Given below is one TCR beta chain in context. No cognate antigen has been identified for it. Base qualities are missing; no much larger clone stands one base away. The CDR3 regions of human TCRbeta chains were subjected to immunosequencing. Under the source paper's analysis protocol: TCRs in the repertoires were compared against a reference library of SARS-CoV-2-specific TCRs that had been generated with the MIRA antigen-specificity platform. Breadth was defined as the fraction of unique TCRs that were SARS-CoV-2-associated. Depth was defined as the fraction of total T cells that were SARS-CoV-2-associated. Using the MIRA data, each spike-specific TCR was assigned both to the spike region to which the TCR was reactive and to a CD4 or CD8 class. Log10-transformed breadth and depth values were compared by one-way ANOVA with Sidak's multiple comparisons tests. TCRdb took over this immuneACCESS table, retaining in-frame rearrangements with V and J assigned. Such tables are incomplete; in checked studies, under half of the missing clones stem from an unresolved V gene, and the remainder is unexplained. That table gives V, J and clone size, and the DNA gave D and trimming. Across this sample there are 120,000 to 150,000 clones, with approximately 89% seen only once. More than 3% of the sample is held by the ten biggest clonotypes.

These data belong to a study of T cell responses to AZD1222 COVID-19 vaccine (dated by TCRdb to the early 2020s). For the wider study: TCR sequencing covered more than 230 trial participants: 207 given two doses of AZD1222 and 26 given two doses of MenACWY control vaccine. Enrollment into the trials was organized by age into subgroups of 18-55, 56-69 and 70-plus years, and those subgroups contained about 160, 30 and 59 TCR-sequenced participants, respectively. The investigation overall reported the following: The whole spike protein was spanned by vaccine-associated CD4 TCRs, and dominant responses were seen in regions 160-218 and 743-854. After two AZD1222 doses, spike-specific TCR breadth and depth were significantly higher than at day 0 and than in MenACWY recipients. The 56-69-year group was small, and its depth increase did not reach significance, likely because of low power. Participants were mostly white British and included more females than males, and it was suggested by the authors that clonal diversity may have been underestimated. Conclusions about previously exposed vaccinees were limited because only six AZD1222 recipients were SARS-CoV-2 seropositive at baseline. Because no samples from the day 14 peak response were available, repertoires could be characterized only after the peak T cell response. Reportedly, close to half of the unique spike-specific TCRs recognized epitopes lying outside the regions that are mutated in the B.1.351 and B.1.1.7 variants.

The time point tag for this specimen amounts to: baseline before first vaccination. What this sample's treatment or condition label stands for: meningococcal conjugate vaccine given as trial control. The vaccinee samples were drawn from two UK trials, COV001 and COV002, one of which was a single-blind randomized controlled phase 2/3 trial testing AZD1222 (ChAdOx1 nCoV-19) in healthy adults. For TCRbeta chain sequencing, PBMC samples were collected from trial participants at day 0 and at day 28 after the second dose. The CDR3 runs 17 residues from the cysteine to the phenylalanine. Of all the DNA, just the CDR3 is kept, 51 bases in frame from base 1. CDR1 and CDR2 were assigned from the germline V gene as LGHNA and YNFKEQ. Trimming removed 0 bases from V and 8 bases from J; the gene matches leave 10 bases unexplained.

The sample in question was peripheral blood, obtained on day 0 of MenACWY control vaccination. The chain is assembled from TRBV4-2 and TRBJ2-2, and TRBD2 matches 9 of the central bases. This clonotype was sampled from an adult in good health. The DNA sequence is TGTGCCAGCAGCCAAGACCCCCCTGGCGGGGGGGCGGGGGAGCTGTTTTTT. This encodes CASSQDPPGGGAGELFF.